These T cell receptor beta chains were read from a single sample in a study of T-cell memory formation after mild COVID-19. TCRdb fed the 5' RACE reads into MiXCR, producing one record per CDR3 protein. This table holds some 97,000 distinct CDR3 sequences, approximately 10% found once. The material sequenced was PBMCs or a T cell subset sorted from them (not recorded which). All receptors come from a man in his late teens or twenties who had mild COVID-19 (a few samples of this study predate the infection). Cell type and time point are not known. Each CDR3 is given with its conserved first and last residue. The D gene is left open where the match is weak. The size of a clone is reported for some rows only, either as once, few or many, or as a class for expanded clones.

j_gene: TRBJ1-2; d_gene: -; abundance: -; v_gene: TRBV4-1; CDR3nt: TGCGCCAGCAGCCTCCTTGGAGGCGGGGACGATGGCTACACCTTC; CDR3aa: CASSLLGGGDDGYTF
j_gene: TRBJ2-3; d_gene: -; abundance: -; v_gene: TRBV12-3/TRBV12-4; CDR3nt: TGTGCCAGCAGCCGGGAAACTGGCACAGATACGCAGTATTTT; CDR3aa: CASSRETGTDTQYF
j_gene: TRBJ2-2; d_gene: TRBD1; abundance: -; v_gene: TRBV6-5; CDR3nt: TGTGCCACTCGACCGGGACAGTACACCGGGGAGCTGTTTTTT; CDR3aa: CATRPGQYTGELFF
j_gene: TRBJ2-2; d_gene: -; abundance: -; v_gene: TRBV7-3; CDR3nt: TGTGCCAGCAGCTTACTTGGCGGGGGGGAGCTGTTTTTT; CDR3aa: CASSLLGGGELFF
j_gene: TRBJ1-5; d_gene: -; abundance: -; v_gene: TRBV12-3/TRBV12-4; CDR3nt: TGTGCCAGCAGTTCGCCCGGGGACTTCAATCAGCCCCAGCATTTT; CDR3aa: CASSSPGDFNQPQHF
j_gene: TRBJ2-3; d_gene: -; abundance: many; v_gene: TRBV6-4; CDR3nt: TGTGCCAGTAGTAAGGACCCGGGTAGCACAGATACGCAGTATTTT; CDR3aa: CASSKDPGSTDTQYF
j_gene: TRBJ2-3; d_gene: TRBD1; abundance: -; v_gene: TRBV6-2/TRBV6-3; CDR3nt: TGTGCCAGCAGTTACCCGCGAGGGACAGGGGGCGCAGATACGCAGTATTTT; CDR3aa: CASSYPRGTGGADTQYF
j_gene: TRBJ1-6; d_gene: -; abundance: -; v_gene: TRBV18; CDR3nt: TGTGCCAGCTCAACGCATCAGGACGGACCCGCCAATTCACCCCTCCACTTT; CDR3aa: CASSTHQDGPANSPLHF
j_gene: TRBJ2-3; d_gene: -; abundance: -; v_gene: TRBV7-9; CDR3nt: TGTGCCAGCAGCCGGGACGTCAGCACAGATACGCAGTATTTT; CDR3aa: CASSRDVSTDTQYF
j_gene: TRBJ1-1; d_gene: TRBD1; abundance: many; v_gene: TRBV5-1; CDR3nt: TGCGCCAGCACCCCAGGACAGGGAAACACTGAAGCTTTCTTT; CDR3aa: CASTPGQGNTEAFF